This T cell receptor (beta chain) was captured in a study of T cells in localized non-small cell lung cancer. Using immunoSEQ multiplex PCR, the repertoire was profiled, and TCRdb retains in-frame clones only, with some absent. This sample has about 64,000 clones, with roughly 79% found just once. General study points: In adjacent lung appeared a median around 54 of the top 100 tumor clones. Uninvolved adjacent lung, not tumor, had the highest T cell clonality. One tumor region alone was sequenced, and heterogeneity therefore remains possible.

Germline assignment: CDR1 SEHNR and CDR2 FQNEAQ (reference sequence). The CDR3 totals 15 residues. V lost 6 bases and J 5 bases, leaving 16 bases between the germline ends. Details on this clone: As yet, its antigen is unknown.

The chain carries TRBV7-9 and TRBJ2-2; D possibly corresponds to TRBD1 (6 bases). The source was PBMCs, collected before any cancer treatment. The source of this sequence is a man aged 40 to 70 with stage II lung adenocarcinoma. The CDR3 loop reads CASRTNRVGTGELFF. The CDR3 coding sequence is TGTGCCAGCAGAACCAACAGGGTCGGAACCGGGGAGCTGTTTTTT.